The present TCR beta chain was sequenced within a study of blood T cell repertoires in COVID-19. About the research overall: Sources were T cells, B-cell-depleted T cells, or PBMCs; the material itself was cDNA or gDNA.

Measured with immunoSEQ multiplex PCR; TCRdb has only the in-frame clones, and not every one. The sample has 97,000 or so clones, about 81% seen once. V lost 5 bases and J lost 4; bases outside the gene matches: 4. This CDR3 has 13 residues. Per germline, CDR1 SQVTM and CDR2 ANQGSEA. This clone was detected only once. Sequenced: peripheral blood. The TCR comes from a man at least 80 years old with acute or convalescent COVID-19. The genes are TRBV29-1 and TRBJ1-1, with 10 bases matching TRBD1. CDR3 region: CSVIGQGGTEAFF. The CDR3 nucleotides read TGCAGCGTTATCGGACAGGGGGGCACTGAAGCTTTCTTT.